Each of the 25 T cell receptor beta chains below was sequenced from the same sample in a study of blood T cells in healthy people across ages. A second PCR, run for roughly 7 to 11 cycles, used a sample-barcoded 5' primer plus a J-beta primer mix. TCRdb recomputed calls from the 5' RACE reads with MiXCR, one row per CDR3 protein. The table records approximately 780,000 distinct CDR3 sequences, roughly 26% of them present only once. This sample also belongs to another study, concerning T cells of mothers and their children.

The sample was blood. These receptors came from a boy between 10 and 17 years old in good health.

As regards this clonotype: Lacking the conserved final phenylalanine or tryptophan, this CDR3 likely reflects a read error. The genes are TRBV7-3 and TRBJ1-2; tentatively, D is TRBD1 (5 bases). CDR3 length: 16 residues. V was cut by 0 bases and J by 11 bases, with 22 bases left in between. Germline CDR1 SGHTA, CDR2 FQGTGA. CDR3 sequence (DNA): TGTGCCAGCAGCTTAACCGGGGGGAGTGTGGTGAGGGAGTACACCTTA. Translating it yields CASSLTGGSVVREYTL.

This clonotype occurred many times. CDR3: CASSYRDEQYF. The DNA of the CDR3 is TGTGCCAGCAGTTACAGGGACGAGCAGTACTTC. The chain has TRBV6-2 or TRBV6-3 and TRBJ2-7, with D hard to call. CDR3 size: 11 residues. Trimming stripped 2 bases from V and 5 bases from J, with 4 bases between. The germline V gene encodes CDR1 MNHEY and CDR2 SVGEGT.

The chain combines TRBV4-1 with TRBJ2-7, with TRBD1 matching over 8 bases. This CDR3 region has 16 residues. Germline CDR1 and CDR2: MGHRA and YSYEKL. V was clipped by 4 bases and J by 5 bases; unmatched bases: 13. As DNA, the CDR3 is TGCGCCAGCAGCCCTGCAGACGACAGGGGATTTGACGAGCAGTACTTC. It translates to CASSPADDRGFDEQYF.

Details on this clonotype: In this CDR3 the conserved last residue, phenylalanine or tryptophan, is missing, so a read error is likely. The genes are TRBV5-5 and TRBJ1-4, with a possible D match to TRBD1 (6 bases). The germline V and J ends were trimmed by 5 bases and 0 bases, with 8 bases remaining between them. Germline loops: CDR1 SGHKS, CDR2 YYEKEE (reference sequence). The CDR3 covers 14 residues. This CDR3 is CASRQGATNEKLFS. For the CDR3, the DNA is TGTGCCAGCAGACAGGGCGCAACTAATGAAAAACTGTTTTCT.

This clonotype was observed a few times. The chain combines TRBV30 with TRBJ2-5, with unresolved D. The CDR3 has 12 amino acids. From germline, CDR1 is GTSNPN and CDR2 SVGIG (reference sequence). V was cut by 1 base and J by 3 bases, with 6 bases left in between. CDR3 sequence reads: CAWSGAEETQYF. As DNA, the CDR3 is TGTGCCTGGAGTGGGGCGGAAGAGACCCAGTACTTC.

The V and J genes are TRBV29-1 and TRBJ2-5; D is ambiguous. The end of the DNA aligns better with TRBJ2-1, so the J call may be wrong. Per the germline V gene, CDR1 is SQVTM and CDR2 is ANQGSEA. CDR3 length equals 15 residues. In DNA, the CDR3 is TGCAGCGTTGGACCGCCTCGTGGGTGGTACAATGAGCAGTTCTTC. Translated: CSVGPPRGWYNEQFF.

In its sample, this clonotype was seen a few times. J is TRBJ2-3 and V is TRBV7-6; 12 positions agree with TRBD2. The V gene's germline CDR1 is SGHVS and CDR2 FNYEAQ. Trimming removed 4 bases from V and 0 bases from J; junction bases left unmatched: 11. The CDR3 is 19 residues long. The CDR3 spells CASSSNPLAGGRSTDTQYF. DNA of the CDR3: TGTGCCAGCAGCTCAAACCCACTAGCGGGGGGCAGAAGCACAGATACGCAGTATTTT.

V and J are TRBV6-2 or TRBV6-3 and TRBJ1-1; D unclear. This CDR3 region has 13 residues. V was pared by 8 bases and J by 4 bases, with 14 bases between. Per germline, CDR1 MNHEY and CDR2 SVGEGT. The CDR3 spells CASHWAGPTEAFF. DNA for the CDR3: TGTGCCAGCCACTGGGCAGGTCCCACTGAAGCTTTCTTT.

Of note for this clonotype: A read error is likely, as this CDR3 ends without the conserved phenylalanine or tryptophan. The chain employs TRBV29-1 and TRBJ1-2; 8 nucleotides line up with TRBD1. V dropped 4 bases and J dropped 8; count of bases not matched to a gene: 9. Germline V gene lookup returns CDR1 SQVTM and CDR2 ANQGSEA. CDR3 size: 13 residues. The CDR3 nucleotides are TGCAGCGTTGTACCTCAGGGGGCCGGCGGCTACACCCTC. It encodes CSVVPQGAGGYTL.

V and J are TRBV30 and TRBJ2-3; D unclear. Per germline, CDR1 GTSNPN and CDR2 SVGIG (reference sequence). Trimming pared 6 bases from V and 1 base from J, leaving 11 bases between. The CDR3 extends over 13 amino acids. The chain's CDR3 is CACLADGTDTQYF. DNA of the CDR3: TGTGCCTGCCTCGCCGATGGCACAGATACGCAGTATTTT. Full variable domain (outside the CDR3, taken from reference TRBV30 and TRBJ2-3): SQTIHQWPATLVQPVGSPLSLECTVEGTSNPNLYWYRQAAGRGLQLLFYSVGIGQISSEVPQNLSASRPQDRQFILSSKKLLLSDSGFYLCACLADGTDTQYFGPGTRLTVL.

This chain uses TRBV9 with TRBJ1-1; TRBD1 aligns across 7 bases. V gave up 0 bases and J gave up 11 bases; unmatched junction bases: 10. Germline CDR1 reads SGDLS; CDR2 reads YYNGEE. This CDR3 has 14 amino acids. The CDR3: CASSVGPAGTDAFF. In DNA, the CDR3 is TGTGCCAGCAGCGTAGGCCCCGCTGGGACAGACGCTTTCTTT.

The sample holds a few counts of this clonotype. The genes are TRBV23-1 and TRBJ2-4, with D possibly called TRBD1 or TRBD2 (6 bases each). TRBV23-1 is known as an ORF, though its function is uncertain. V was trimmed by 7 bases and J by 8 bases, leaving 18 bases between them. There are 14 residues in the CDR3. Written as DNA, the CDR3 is TGCGCCAGCACTACTATAGGGGGAGGAGACATTCAGTACTTC. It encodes CASTTIGGGDIQYF.

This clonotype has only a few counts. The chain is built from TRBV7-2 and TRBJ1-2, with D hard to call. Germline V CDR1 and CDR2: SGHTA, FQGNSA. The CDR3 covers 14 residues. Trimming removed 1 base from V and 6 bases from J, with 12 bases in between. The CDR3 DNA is TGTGCCAGCAGCTTAGTTCCTTCGGCGGATGGCTACACCTTC. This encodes CASSLVPSADGYTF.

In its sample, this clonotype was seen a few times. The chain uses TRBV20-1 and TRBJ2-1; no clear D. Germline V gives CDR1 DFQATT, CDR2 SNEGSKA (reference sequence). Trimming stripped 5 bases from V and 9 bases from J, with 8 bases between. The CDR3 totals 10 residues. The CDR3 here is CSARLSEQFF. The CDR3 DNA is TGCAGTGCTCGGCTCAGTGAGCAGTTCTTC.

The CDR3 protein is CSVQMAGWTEAFF. The DNA for the CDR3 is TGCAGTGTCCAGATGGCAGGGTGGACTGAAGCTTTCTTT. This chain links TRBV20-1 with TRBJ1-1; D perhaps matches TRBD1 (5 bases). This CDR3 contains 13 residues. V was clipped by 7 bases and J by 5 bases, with 17 bases between them. Looked up from germline, CDR1 is DFQATT and CDR2 is SNEGSKA (reference sequence).

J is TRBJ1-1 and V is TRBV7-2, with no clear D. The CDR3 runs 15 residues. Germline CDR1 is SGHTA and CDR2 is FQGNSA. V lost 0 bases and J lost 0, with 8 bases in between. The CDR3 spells CASSLAPTMNTEAFF. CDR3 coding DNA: TGTGCCAGCAGCTTAGCTCCAACTATGAACACTGAAGCTTTCTTT. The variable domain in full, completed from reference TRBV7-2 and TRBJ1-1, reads GAGVSQSPSNKVTEKGKDVELRCDPISGHTALYWYRQSLGQGLEFLIYFQGNSAPDKSGLPSDRFSAERTGGSVSTLTIQRTQQEDSAVYLCASSLAPTMNTEAFFGQGTRLTVV.

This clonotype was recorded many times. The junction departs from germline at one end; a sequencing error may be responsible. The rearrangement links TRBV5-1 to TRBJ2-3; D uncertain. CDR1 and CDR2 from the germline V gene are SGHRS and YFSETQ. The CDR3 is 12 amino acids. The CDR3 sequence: CASSPTTDTQYF. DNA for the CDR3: TGTGCCAGCAGCCCGACCACAGATACGCAGTATTTT.

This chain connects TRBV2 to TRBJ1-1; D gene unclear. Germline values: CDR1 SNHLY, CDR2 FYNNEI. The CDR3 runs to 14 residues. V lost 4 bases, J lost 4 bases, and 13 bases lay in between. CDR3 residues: CASSVGGVGTEAFF. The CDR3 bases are TGTGCCAGCAGTGTGGGCGGTGTAGGCACTGAAGCTTTCTTT.

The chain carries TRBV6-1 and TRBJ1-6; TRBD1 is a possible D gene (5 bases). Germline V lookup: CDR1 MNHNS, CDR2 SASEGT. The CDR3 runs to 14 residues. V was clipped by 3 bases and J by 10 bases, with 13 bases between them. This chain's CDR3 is CASSDGTWESPLHF. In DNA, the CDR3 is TGTGCCAGCAGTGATGGGACTTGGGAATCACCCCTCCACTTT.

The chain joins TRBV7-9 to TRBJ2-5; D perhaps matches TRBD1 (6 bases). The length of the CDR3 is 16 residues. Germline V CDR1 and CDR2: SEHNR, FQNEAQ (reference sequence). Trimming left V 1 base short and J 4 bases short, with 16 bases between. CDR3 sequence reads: CASSLGRQVGGETQYF. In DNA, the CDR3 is TGTGCCAGCAGCTTAGGAAGACAGGTCGGAGGAGAGACCCAGTACTTC.

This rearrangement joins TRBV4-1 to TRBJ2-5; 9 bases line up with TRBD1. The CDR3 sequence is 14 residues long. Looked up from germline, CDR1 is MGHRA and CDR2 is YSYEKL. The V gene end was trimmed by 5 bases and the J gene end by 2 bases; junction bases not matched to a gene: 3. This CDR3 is CASSETGGQETQYF. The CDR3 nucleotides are TGCGCCAGCAGCGAGACAGGGGGTCAAGAGACCCAGTACTTC.

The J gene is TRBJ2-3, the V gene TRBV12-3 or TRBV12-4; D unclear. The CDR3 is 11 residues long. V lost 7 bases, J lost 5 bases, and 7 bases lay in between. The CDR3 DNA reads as TGTGCCAGCAATAACCTAGATACGCAGTATTTT. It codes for CASNNLDTQYF.

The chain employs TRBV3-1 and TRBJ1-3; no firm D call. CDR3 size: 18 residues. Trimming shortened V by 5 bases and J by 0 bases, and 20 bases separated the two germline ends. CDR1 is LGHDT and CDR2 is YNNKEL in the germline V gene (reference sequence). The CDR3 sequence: CASSDKEHRVSSGNTIYF. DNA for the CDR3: TGTGCCAGCAGCGACAAGGAACATCGGGTCAGCTCTGGAAACACCATATATTTT.

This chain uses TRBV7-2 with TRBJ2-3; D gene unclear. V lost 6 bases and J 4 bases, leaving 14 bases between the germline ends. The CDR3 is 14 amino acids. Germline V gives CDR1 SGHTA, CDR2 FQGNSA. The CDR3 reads CASRNDLAADTQYF. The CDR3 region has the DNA TGTGCCAGCAGGAACGACTTAGCAGCAGATACGCAGTATTTT.

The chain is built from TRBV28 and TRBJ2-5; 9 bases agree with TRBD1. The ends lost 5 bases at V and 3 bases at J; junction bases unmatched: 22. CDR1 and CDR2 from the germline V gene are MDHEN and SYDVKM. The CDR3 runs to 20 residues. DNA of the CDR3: TGTGCCAGCAGTCGCTATTTTAGTCTGCGGGACAGGGTGTCGAAAGAGACCCAGTACTTC. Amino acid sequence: CASSRYFSLRDRVSKETQYF.